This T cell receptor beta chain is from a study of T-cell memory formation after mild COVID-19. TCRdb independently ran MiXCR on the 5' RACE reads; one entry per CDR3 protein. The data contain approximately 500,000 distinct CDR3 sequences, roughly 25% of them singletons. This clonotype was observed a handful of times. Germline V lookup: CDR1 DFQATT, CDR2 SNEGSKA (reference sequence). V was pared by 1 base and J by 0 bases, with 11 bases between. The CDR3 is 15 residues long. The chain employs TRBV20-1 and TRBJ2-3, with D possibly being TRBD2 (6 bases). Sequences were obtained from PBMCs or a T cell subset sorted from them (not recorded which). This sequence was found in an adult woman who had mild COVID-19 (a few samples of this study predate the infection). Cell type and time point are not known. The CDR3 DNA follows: TGCAGTGCTAGAGGCCTAGCGAGTAGCACAGATACGCAGTATTTT. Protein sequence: CSARGLASSTDTQYF.